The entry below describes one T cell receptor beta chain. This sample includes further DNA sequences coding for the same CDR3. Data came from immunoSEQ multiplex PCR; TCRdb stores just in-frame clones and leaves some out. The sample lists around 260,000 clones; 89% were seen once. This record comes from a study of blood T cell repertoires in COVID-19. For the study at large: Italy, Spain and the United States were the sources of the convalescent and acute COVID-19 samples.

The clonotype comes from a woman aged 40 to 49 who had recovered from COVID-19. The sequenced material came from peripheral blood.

The CDR3 sequence: CASSARVNTGELFF. The CDR3 DNA sequence: TGTGCCAGTAGTGCCAGGGTAAACACCGGGGAGCTGTTTTTT. V and J are TRBV19 and TRBJ2-2; TRBD1 might be the D (5 bases). Germline CDR1 and CDR2: LNHDA and SQIVND (reference sequence). The germline V and J ends were trimmed by 5 bases and 2 bases, with 9 bases remaining between them. CDR3 length equals 14 residues.